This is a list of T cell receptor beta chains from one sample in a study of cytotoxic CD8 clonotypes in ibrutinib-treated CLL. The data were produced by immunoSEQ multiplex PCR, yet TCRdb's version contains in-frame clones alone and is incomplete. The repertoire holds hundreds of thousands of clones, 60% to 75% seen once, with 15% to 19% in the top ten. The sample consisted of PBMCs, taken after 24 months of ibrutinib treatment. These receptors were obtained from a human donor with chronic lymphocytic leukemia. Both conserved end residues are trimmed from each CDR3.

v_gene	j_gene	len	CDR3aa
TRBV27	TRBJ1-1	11	ASSTGRSDEAF
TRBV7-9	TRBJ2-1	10	ASSADVYEQF
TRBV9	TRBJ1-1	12	ASSVEGEGTEAF
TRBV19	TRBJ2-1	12	ASMSVGRENEQF
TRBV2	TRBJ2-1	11	ASSERIGLWQF
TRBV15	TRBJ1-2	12	ATSGGGPNYGYT
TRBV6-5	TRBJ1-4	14	ASSYSEGATNEKLF
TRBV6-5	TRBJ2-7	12	ASSPWRGDYEQY
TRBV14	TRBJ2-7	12	ASSRSGGGYEQY
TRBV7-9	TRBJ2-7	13	ASSQTTATPGEQY
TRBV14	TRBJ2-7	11	ASSQASLYEQY
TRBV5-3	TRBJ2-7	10	ARPWGGPEQY
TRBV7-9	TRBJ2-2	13	ASSPTGANTGELF
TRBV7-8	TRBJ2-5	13	ASSYPLAERETQY
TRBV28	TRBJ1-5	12	ASSPPRDSQPQH
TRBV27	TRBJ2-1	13	ASSLSIVENNEQF
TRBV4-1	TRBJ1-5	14	ASSQDGLYSNQPQH
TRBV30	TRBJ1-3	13	AWSVQRPVGNTIY
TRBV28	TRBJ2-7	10	ASSWGMADPY
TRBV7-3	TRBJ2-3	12	ASSFGQLGDTQY
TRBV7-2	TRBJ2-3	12	ASSLALGADTQY
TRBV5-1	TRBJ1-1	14	ASSPTPVPMNTEAF
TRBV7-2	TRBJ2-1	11	ASSPLRGNEQF
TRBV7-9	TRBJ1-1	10	ASSFADTEAF
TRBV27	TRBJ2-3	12	ASSLSGRTDTQY
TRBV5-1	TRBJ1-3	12	ASSPGPSGNTIY
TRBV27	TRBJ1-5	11	ASSFRAAQPQH
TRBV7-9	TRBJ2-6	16	ASSLVVGVGSGANVLT
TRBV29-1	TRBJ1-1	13	SVEVAAQGRTEAF
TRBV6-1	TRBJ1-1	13	ASSTQGRGDTEAF
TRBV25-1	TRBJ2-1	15	ASSESFTGPTSNEQF
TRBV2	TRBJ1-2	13	ASSGGQGDNYGYT
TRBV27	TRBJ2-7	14	ASRGLADYSSYEQY
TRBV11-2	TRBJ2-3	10	ASSLGGNTQY
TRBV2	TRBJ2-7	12	ASSEGGIVDEQY
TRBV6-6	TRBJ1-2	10	ATHDGFYGYT
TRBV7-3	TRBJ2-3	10	ASSLYTDTQY
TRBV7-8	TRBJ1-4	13	ASSSWQGSNEKLF
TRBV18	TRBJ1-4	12	ASSPSPVQEKLF
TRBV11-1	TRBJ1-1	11	ASSFNPNTEAF
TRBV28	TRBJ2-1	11	ASSLLGLWGQF
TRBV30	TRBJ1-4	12	AWSKTSFVEKLF
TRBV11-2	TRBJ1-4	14	ASSLGTATDDEKLF
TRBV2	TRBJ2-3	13	ATRRASGRADTQY
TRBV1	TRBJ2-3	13	TSSRLAERTDTQY
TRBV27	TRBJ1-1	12	ASRPSDVNTEAF
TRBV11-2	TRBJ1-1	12	ASSLDVMNTEAF
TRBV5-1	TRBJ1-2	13	ASSFSPDETYGYT
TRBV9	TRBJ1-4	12	ASSATGGNEKLF
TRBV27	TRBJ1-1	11	ASSLGPATEAF
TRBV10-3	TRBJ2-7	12	AISEGGQVVEQY
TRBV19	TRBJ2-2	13	ASSMARGNTGELF
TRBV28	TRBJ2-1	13	ASTPIWDRDNEQF
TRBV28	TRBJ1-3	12	ASSLSSSGNTIY
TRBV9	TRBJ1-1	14	ASSVGVGFLNTEAF
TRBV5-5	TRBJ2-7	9	ASSVRDEQY
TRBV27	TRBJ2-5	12	ASSVGGGRETQY
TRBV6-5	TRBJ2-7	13	ASSYSSSGRPEQY
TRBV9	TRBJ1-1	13	ASSVASGGNTEAF